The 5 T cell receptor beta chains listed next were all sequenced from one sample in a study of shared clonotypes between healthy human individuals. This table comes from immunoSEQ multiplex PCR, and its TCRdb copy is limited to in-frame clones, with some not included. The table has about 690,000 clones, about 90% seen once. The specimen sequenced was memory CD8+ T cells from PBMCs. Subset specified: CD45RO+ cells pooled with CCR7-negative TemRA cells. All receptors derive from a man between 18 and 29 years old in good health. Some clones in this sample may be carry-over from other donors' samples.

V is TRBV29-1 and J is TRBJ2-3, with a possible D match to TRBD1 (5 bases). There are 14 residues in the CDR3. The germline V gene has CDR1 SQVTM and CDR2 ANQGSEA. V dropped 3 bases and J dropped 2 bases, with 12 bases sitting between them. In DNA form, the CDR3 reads TGCAGCGTTGATTTGGGGCTCGTCACAGATACGCAGTATTTT. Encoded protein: CSVDLGLVTDTQYF.

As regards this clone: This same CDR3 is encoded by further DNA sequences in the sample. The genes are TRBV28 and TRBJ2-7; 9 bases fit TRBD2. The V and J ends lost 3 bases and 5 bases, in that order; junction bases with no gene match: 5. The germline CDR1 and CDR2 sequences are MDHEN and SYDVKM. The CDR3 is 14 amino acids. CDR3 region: CASSFEAGGDEQYF. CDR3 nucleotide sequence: TGTGCCAGCAGTTTTGAAGCGGGAGGTGACGAGCAGTACTTC.

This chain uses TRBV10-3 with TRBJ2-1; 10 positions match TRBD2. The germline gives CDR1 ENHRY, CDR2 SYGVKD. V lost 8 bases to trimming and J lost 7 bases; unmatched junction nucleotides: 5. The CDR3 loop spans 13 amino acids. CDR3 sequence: CAIGSGRGNEQFF. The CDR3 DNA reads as TGTGCCATCGGGAGCGGGAGGGGGAATGAGCAGTTCTTC.

The CDR3 DNA reads as TGCAGCGTTGAAGGAGGACATTCCTACTACAATGAGCAGTTCTTC. Amino acids: CSVEGGHSYYNEQFF. The chain joins TRBV29-1 to TRBJ2-1, with D maybe TRBD1 (5 bases). CDR1 and CDR2 from the germline V gene are SQVTM and ANQGSEA. This CDR3 has 15 amino acids. V lost 1 base and J lost 3, with 13 bases in between.

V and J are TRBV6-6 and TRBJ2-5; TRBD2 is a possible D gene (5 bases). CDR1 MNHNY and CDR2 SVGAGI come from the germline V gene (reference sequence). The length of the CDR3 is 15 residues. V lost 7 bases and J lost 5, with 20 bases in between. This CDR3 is CASTQGRGLGETQYF. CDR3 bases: TGTGCCAGCACGCAAGGGAGAGGATTGGGGGAGACCCAGTACTTC.